These 14 T cell receptor beta chains came from one sample sequenced in a study of cytomegalovirus exposure and HLA in healthy donors. The PCR used 60 Vbeta and 13 Jbeta primers. Only in-frame clones appear in the TCRdb table, and some are missing; sequencing was by immunoSEQ multiplex PCR. The table includes roughly 140,000 clones, around 10% detected once. Source material: PBMCs. These receptors originate from a male donor in good health and CMV-seronegative.

This clone was counted between two and nine times. The chain uses TRBV27 and TRBJ1-4; a weak D match, TRBD1 (5 bases). The CDR3 is 18 amino acids. V lost 4 bases to trimming and J lost 4 bases, with 22 bases between them. CDR1 and CDR2 from the germline V gene are MNHEY and SMNVEV (reference sequence). This chain's CDR3 is CASSYAYNFRGYNEKLFF. Written as DNA, the CDR3 is TGTGCCAGCAGTTACGCTTATAACTTTCGGGGGTATAATGAAAAACTGTTTTTT. Looking up the rest from reference TRBV27 and TRBJ1-4 gives the full variable domain: EAQVTQNPRYLITVTGKKLTVTCSQNMNHEYMSWYRQDPGLGLRQIYYSMNVEVTDKGDVPEGYKVSRKEKRNFPLILESPSPNQTSLYFCASSYAYNFRGYNEKLFFGSGTQLSVL.

The chain has TRBV4-3 and TRBJ2-7, with 7 bases that match TRBD2. Germline V gives CDR1 LGHNA, CDR2 YSLEER. With 0 bases clipped from V and 3 bases from J, the junction kept 11 bases outside the gene matches. The CDR3 runs 17 residues. The CDR3: CASSQDRAAGVFYEQYF. CDR3 coding DNA: TGCGCCAGCAGCCAAGATCGGGCGGCGGGAGTCTTCTACGAGCAGTACTTC.

As DNA, the CDR3 is TGCGCCAGCAGCTTGGTTCCGACAGATGAAAAACTGTTTTTT. Protein: CASSLVPTDEKLFF. The J gene is TRBJ1-4, the V gene TRBV5-1, with TRBD1 as a possible D gene (5 bases). V dropped 0 bases and J dropped 6 bases, with 9 bases sitting between them. Germline loops: CDR1 SGHRS, CDR2 YFSETQ. This CDR3 has 14 amino acids.

This clone occurred a few times. The rearrangement joins TRBV13 to TRBJ2-7, with TRBD1 matching 9 bases. V was pared by 6 bases and J by 3 bases, with 6 bases of the junction left unmatched. Germline V gene data show CDR1 as PRHDT and CDR2 as FYEKMQ (reference sequence). The CDR3 consists of 14 residues. The CDR3 nucleotides read TGTGCCAGCAGGCCCGGGACAGGGTTCTACGAGCAGTACTTC. This translates into CASRPGTGFYEQYF. Full variable domain (rest looked up from reference TRBV13 and TRBJ2-7): AAGVIQSPRHLIKEKRETATLKCYPIPRHDTVYWYQQGPGQDPQFLISFYEKMQSDKGSIPDRFSAQQFSDYHSELNMSSLELGDSALYFCASRPGTGFYEQYFGPGTRLTVT.

CDR3 DNA: TGTGCCAGCAGTCCGCAGGGGGCTAGCACAGATACGCAGTATTTT. It is translated as CASSPQGASTDTQYF. The chain links TRBV6-4 to TRBJ2-3; 8 nucleotides line up with TRBD1. Germline loops: CDR1 MRHNA, CDR2 SNTAGT. V trimming: 5 bases; J trimming: 0 bases; junction bases outside the gene matches: 4. CDR3 length equals 15 residues.

The V and J genes are TRBV29-1 and TRBJ1-2; 11 bases line up with TRBD1. Germline V gene lookup returns CDR1 SQVTM and CDR2 ANQGSEA. The CDR3 runs to 14 residues. With V trimmed by 3 bases and J by 8 bases, 8 bases remained unmatched. The CDR3 nucleotides read TGCAGCGTTGAGGTGGGACAGGGGGAAGGCGGCTACACCTTC. Its translation is CSVEVGQGEGGYTF.

This chain's CDR3 is CASSAVQGNGNTIYF. CDR3 coding DNA: TGTGCCAGTAGTGCCGTACAGGGAAATGGAAACACCATATATTTT. V and J are TRBV19 and TRBJ1-3; tentative D call: TRBD1 (6 bases). Per the germline V gene, CDR1 is LNHDA and CDR2 is SQIVND (reference sequence). V lost 5 bases to trimming and J lost 3 bases, with 14 bases between them. CDR3 length: 15 residues.

The chain combines TRBV28 with TRBJ1-3; D ambiguous. V was pared by 5 bases and J by 0 bases, with 11 bases between. CDR1 and CDR2 (germline): MDHEN, SYDVKM. The CDR3 has 15 residues. The CDR3 DNA sequence: TGTGCCAGCAGTCCCCACGCGGGCTCTGGAAACACCATATATTTT. Amino acids: CASSPHAGSGNTIYF. The full variable domain, in which reference TRBV28 and TRBJ1-3 provide the parts outside the CDR3, is DVKVTQSSRYLVKRTGEKVFLECVQDMDHENMFWYRQDPGLGLRLIYFSYDVKMKEKGDIPEGYSVSREKKERFSLILESASTNQTSMYLCASSPHAGSGNTIYFGEGSWLTVV.

There are a few counts of this clone. The V and J genes are TRBV28 and TRBJ2-2; 8 nucleotides align to TRBD2. From germline, CDR1 is MDHEN and CDR2 SYDVKM. The J segment lost 2 bases and the V segment lost 5 bases, leaving 7 bases of the junction unmatched. The length of the CDR3 is 16 residues. For the CDR3, the DNA is TGTGCCAGCAGTCGGTGGACTAGCCCCAACACCGGGGAGCTGTTTTTT. Its translation is CASSRWTSPNTGELFF. Looking up the rest from reference TRBV28 and TRBJ2-2 gives the full variable domain: DVKVTQSSRYLVKRTGEKVFLECVQDMDHENMFWYRQDPGLGLRLIYFSYDVKMKEKGDIPEGYSVSREKKERFSLILESASTNQTSMYLCASSRWTSPNTGELFFGEGSRLTVL.

The chain employs TRBV2 and TRBJ2-7, with 11 bases matching TRBD1. The CDR3 runs to 12 residues. CDR1 is SNHLY and CDR2 is FYNNEI in the germline V gene. Losses at the gene ends were 7 bases for V and 6 bases for J; bases not matched to a gene: 2. This CDR3 is CASTDRGLEQYF. The CDR3 DNA is TGTGCCAGCACGGACAGGGGGCTCGAGCAGTACTTC. The whole variable domain, remainder taken from reference TRBV2 and TRBJ2-7, is EPEVTQTPSHQVTQMGQEVILRCVPISNHLYFYWYRQILGQKVEFLVSFYNNEISEKSEIFDDQFSVERPDGSNFTLKIRSTKLEDSAMYFCASTDRGLEQYFGPGTRLTVT.

The V and J genes are TRBV29-1 and TRBJ2-3; 10 bases line up with TRBD2. J was trimmed by 1 base and V by 3 bases; bases with no gene match: 4. The CDR3 runs 15 residues. Germline lookup yields CDR1 SQVTM and CDR2 ANQGSEA. CDR3 protein: CSVELLAGGTDTQYF. The DNA for the CDR3 is TGCAGCGTTGAGCTTCTAGCGGGGGGCACAGATACGCAGTATTTT.

The chain is built from TRBV7-9 and TRBJ1-3, with 8 bases that match TRBD1. Germline V gene lookup returns CDR1 SEHNR and CDR2 FQNEAQ (reference sequence). The CDR3 covers 18 residues. V trimming: 7 bases; J trimming: 4 bases; junction bases outside the gene matches: 18. In nucleotides, the CDR3 is TGTGCCAGCACCCCGTTACTACCAGGGGGCACGAGAGGAAACACCATATATTTT. Its protein product is CASTPLLPGGTRGNTIYF.

The sample holds a few counts of this clone. This chain links TRBV7-2 with TRBJ1-1; D is possibly TRBD1 (5 bases). Germline loops: CDR1 SGHTA, CDR2 FQGNSA. V dropped 5 bases and J dropped 4 bases, with 23 bases sitting between them. This CDR3 spans 17 amino acids. The CDR3 reads CASSPEGLRDVGTEAFF. The CDR3 DNA reads as TGTGCCAGCAGCCCGGAGGGGTTGAGGGACGTCGGCACTGAAGCTTTCTTT.

A few counts support this clone. This rearrangement joins TRBV7-3 to TRBJ2-1; 10 nucleotides align to TRBD2. CDR3 length: 15 residues. Germline assignment: CDR1 SGHTA and CDR2 FQGTGA. V gave up 2 bases and J gave up 8 bases; unmatched junction bases: 6. As DNA, the CDR3 is TGTGCCAGCAGCTTAGGGCTAGCGGGAGAACATGAGCAGTTCTTC. Translated, it gives CASSLGLAGEHEQFF.